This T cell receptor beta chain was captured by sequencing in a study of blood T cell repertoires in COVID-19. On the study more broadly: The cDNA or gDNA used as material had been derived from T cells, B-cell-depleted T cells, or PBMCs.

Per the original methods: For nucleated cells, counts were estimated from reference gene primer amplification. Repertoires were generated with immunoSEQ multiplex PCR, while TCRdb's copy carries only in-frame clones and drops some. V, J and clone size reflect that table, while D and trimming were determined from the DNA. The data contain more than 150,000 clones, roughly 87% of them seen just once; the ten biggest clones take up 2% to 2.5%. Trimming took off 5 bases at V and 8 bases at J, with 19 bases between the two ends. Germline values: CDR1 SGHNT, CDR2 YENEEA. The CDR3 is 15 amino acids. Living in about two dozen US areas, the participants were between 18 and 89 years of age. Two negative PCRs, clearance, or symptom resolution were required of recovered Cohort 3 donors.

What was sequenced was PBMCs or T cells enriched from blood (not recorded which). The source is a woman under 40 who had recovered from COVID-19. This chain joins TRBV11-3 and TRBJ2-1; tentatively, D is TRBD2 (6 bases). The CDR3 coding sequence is TGTGCCAGCAGCCCGACTAGAAAGGTGGGGGATGAGCAGTTCTTC. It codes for CASSPTRKVGDEQFF.